This T cell receptor (beta chain) was captured by sequencing in a study of blood T cell repertoires in COVID-19. CDR1 and CDR2 (germline): SEHNR, FQNEAQ (reference sequence). This CDR3 has 15 residues. Trimming shortened V by 2 bases and J by 5 bases, and 12 bases separated the two germline ends. Clones were read by immunoSEQ multiplex PCR, and TCRdb kept only the in-frame ones, dropping some. The sample has some 70,000 clones; around 86% are singletons. Material for sequencing was peripheral blood. The chain links TRBV7-9 to TRBJ2-2; possibly TRBD1 for D (7 bases). The sequence derives from a man aged 45-65 years with active COVID-19. In nucleotides, the CDR3 is TGTGCCAGCAGCTTAAGACAGGGAGGAACCGGGGAGCTGTTTTTT. This gives the protein CASSLRQGGTGELFF.